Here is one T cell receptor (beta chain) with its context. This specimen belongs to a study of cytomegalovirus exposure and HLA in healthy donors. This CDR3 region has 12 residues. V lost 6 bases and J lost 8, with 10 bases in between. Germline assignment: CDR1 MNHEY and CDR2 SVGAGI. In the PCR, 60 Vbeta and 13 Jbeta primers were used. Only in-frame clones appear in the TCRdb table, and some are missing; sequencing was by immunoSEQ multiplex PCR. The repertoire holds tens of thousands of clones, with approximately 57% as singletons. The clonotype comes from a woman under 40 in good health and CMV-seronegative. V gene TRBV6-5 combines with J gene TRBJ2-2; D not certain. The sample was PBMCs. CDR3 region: CASSLTVGELFF. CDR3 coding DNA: TGTGCCAGCAGCCTGACTGTGGGGGAGCTGTTTTTT.